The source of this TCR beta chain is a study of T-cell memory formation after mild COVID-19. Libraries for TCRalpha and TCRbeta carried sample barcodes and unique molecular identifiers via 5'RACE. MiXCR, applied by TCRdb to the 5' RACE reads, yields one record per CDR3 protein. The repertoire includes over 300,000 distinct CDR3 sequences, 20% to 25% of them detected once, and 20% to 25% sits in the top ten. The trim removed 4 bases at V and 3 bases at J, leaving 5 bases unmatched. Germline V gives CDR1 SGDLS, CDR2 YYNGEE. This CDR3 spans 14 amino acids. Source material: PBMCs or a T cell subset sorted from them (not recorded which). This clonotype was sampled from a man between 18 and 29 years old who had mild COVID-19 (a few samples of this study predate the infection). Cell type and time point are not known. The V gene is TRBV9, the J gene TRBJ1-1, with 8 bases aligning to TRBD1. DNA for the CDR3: TGTGCCAGCAGCTTGACAGGGGACGACACTGAAGCTTTCTTT. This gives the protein CASSLTGDDTEAFF.